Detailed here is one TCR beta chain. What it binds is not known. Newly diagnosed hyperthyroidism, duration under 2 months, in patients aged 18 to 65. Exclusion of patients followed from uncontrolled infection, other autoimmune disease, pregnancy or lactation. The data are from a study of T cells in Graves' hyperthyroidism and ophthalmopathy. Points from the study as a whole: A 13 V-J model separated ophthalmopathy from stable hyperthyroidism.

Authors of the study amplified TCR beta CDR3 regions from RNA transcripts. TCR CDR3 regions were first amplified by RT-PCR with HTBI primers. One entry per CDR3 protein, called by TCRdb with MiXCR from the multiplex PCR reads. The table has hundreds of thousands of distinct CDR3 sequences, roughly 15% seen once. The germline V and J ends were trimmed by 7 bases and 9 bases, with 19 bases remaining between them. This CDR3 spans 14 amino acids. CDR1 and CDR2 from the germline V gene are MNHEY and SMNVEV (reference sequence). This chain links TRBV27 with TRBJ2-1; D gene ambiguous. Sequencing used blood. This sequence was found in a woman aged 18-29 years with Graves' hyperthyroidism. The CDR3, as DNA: TGTGCCAGCACCTGGGCCCCCCCTCCCGGTGAGCAGTTCTTC. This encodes CASTWAPPPGEQFF.